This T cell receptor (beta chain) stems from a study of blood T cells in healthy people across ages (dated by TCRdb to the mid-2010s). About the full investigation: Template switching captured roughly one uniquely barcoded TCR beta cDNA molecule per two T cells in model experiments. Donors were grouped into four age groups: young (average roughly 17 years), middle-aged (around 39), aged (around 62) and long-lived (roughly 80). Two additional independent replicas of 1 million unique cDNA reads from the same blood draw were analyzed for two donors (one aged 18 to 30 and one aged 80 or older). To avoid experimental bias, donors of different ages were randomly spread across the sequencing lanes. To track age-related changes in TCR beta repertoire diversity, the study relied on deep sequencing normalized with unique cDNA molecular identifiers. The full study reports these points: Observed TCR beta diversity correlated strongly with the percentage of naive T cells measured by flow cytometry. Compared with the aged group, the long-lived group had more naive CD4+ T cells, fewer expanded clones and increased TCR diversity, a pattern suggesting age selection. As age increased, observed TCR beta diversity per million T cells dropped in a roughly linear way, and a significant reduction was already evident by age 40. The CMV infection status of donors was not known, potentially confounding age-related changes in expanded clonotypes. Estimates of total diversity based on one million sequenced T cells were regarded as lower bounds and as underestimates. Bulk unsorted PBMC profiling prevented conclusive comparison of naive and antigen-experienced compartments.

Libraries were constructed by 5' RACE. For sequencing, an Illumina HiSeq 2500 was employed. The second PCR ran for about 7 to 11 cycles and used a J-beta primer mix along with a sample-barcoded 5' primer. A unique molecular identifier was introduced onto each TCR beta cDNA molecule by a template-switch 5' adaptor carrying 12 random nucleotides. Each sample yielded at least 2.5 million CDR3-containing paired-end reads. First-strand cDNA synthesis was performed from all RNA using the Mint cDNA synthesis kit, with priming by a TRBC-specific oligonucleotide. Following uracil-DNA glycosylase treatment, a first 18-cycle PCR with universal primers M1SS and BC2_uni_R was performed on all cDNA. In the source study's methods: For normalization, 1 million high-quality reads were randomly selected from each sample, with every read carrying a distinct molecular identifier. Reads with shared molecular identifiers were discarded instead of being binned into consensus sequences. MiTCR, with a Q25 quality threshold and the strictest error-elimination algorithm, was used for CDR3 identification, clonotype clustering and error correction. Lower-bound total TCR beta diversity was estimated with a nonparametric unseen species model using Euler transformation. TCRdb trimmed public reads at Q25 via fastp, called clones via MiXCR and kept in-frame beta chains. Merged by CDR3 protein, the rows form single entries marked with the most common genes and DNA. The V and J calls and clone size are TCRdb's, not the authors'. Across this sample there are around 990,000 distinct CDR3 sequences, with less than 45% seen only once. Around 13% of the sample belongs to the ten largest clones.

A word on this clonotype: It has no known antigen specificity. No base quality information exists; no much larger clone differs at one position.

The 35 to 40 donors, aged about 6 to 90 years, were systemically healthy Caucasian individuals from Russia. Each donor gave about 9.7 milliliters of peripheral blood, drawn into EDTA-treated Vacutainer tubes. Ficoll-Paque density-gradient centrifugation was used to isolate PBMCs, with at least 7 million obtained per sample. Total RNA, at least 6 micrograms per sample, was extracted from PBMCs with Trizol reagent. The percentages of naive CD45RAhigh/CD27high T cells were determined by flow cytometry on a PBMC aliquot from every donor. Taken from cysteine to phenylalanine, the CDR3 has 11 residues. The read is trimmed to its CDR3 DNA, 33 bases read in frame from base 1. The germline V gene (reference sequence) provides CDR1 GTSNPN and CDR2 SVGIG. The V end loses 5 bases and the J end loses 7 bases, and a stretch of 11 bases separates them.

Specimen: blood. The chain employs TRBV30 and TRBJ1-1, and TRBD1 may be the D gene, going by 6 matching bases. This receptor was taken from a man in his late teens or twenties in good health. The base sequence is TGTGCCTGGGAAACAGGGCTTGAAGCTTTCTTT. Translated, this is CAWETGLEAFF. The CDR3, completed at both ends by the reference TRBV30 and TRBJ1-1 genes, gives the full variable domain SQTIHQWPATLVQPVGSPLSLECTVEGTSNPNLYWYRQAAGRGLQLLFYSVGIGQISSEVPQNLSASRPQDRQFILSSKKLLLSDSGFYLCAWETGLEAFFGQGTRLTVV.